Listed below are T cell receptor beta chains from one sample, sequenced in a study of cytomegalovirus exposure and HLA in healthy donors. Libraries were prepared by immunoSEQ multiplex PCR; TCRdb keeps only in-frame clonotypes and omits some of them. This table has approximately 100,000 clones, roughly 73% appearing once. Sequenced: PBMCs. These receptors were collected from a woman between 40 and 50 years old in good health and CMV-seronegative. CDR3s include the opening cysteine and the closing phenylalanine or tryptophan. The D gene is left open where the match is weak. Expanded clones get a size class; other rows say once, few or many, or leave the size out.

clone_size	d_call	v_call	j_call	cdr3_nt	cdr3_aa
.	.	TRBV21-1	TRBJ1-5	TGTGCCAGCAGCAAAGTTGTCAGATATAGCAATCAGCCCCAGCATTTT	CASSKVVRYSNQPQHF
.	.	TRBV7-2	TRBJ1-1	TGTGCCAGCGAAGCCCAGGGGAACACTGAAGCTTTCTTT	CASEAQGNTEAFF
.	TRBD1	TRBV7-2	TRBJ1-5	TGTGCCAGCAGCCCGGGACAGGCGAGCAATCAGCCCCAGCATTTT	CASSPGQASNQPQHF
.	.	TRBV19	TRBJ1-6	TGTGCCAGTACTGACGGACCAAACCAGGGTTCACCCCTCCACTTT	CASTDGPNQGSPLHF
.	.	TRBV6-1	TRBJ1-5	TGTGCCAGCAGTGAGCCAGGGGTAACGCAGCCCCAGCATTTT	CASSEPGVTQPQHF
.	.	TRBV30	TRBJ2-7	TGTGCCTGGAGTGTATCCCCCCACGAGCAGTACTTC	CAWSVSPHEQYF
.	.	TRBV6-6	TRBJ2-5	TGTGCCAGCACCGACACCGTGGATGGGGAGACCCAGTACTTC	CASTDTVDGETQYF
.	TRBD2	TRBV30	TRBJ2-1	TGTGCCTGGAGTGGGGCGGGAGGGGGCGCAGTTATCGGAGTCTCCTACAATGAGCAGTTCTTC	CAWSGAGGGAVIGVSYNEQFF
.	TRBD1	TRBV7-6	TRBJ2-3	TGTGCCAGCAGCATTAGCGGCCAGGGGGCTCGCACAGATACGCAGTATTTT	CASSISGQGARTDTQYF
.	.	TRBV9	TRBJ2-2	TGTGCCAGCAGCGTAGGGTCTAGCGAGCCAACCGGGGAGCTGTTTTTT	CASSVGSSEPTGELFF
.	.	TRBV6-4	TRBJ1-1	TGTGCCAGCACCGACGGGGCTGAAGCTTTCTTT	CASTDGAEAFF
.	.	TRBV19	TRBJ2-4	TGTGCCATCAAAAAGGACAGCCTAGCCAAAAACATTCAGTACTTC	CAIKKDSLAKNIQYF
.	.	TRBV15	TRBJ2-3	TGTGCCACCAGCAGAGGCGTGGGGGCCAGCACAGATACGCAGTATTTT	CATSRGVGASTDTQYF
.	TRBD1	TRBV5-4	TRBJ2-5	TGTGCCAGCAGCTGGGACAGGGTAGAGACCCAGTACTTC	CASSWDRVETQYF
.	TRBD1	TRBV4-2	TRBJ1-2	TGTGCCAGCAGCCAAGTGGGGACAGGGTCCTATGGCTACACCTTC	CASSQVGTGSYGYTF
.	TRBD1	TRBV18	TRBJ1-5	TGTGCCAGCTCACCACCGGGAAGCGGGACAGGGTTTGTGCCCCAGCATTTT	CASSPPGSGTGFVPQHF
.	.	TRBV5-6	TRBJ2-5	TGTGCCAGCAGCAAGGGACAAAGGGAGACCCAGTACTTC	CASSKGQRETQYF
.	.	TRBV27	TRBJ1-2	TGTGCCAGCAGTTTACGAGTTAACTATGGCTACACCTTC	CASSLRVNYGYTF
.	TRBD2	TRBV9	TRBJ2-1	TGTGCCAGCAGCGTAGTAGCGGGGGGGTCCAATGAGCAGTTCTTC	CASSVVAGGSNEQFF
.	TRBD1	TRBV14	TRBJ1-1	TGTGCCAGCAGCCAAGCTGGGACAGGGTCTGAAGCTTTCTTT	CASSQAGTGSEAFF
.	.	TRBV7-9	TRBJ1-4	TGTGCCAGCAGCTTGGGCGCAACTAATGAAAAACTGTTTTTT	CASSLGATNEKLFF
once	.	TRBV2	TRBJ1-4	TGTGCCAGCAGGCTCGGGACATTTACTACTGCCACTAATGAAAAACTGTTTTTT	CASRLGTFTTATNEKLFF
few	.	TRBV5-5	TRBJ2-7	TGTGCCAGCAGCAGACAGGAAGGCCTCTACGAGCAGTACTTC	CASSRQEGLYEQYF
.	.	TRBV7-9	TRBJ2-3	TGTGCCAGCAGCCCGCCGTACAGTGGGAGCACAGATACGCAGTATTTT	CASSPPYSGSTDTQYF
.	.	TRBV7-9	TRBJ1-4	TGTTCCAGCAGCTTAGCGTTCGGGGAAGTGAGCGAAAAACTGTTTTTT	CSSSLAFGEVSEKLFF
.	TRBD2	TRBV2	TRBJ2-5	TGTGCCAGCAGTGAAGCGGGGGGGAGGTCCCAGTACTTC	CASSEAGGRSQYF
.	.	TRBV30	TRBJ1-5	TGTGCCTGGAGCTTCGACGGACTCAATCAGCCCCAGCATTTT	CAWSFDGLNQPQHF
.	TRBD1	TRBV5-1	TRBJ1-2	TGCGCCAGCAGCCCGACAGGGGATGGCTACACCTTC	CASSPTGDGYTF
.	TRBD2	TRBV28	TRBJ2-1	TGTGCCAGCAGTTGGACTAGCGGGGGGCGTACCTACAATGAGCAGTTCTTC	CASSWTSGGRTYNEQFF
once	.	TRBV6-1	TRBJ2-1	TGTGCCAGCAGTGAAGCGGGGAGGAGGTACAATGAGCAGTTCTTC	CASSEAGRRYNEQFF
.	.	TRBV5-1	TRBJ1-4	TGCGCCAGCAGCTACCGGGGGGGGTATGAAAAACTGTTTTTT	CASSYRGGYEKLFF
.	TRBD1	TRBV7-2	TRBJ2-1	TGTGCCAGCAGCAAGGGACAGCTAGCCTACAATGAGCAGTTCTTC	CASSKGQLAYNEQFF
.	.	TRBV6-1	TRBJ2-7	TGTGCCAGCAGTGAGCCAGGGCCCTACGAGCAGTACTTC	CASSEPGPYEQYF
few	.	TRBV4-3	TRBJ1-6	TGCGCCAGCAGCCCTTGGCTGGGGGGTGGGGATTCACCCCTCCACTTT	CASSPWLGGGDSPLHF
.	TRBD2	TRBV2	TRBJ2-3	TGTGCCAGCAGAGTCGGACTAGCGGCTAGCACAGATACGCAGTATTTT	CASRVGLAASTDTQYF
.	TRBD1	TRBV5-6	TRBJ1-4	TGTGCCAGCAGCTTGCTAACAGGGGGTCATGAAAAACTGTTTTTT	CASSLLTGGHEKLFF
.	.	TRBV29-1	TRBJ1-3	TGCAGCGGAGGGGAGGGGGATACTGGAAACACCATATATTTT	CSGGEGDTGNTIYF
.	TRBD1	TRBV28	TRBJ1-5	TGTGCCAGCAGTGATCCGGGACAGGCTAGCAATCAGCCCCAGCATTTT	CASSDPGQASNQPQHF
.	.	TRBV30	TRBJ1-1	TGTGCCTGGAGTAAACTGCCCCCTACCGGGACAAAGAACACTGGAGCTTTCTTT	CAWSKLPPTGTKNTGAFF
.	.	TRBV5-6	TRBJ2-7	TGTGCCAGCAGCCCGGACAGCCTCCACGAGCAGTACTTC	CASSPDSLHEQYF
.	TRBD2	TRBV4-2	TRBJ2-1	TGTGCCAGCAGCCAAGATTACGGGGGGGCTACCTACTACAATGAGCAGTTCTTC	CASSQDYGGATYYNEQFF
.	.	TRBV5-1	TRBJ2-1	TGCGCCAGCAGCATCACAGGCCTCTCCTACAATGAGCAGTTCTTC	CASSITGLSYNEQFF
.	.	TRBV2	TRBJ2-7	TGTGCCAGCAGTGACCAGGGCGTTCGGTACGAGCAGTACTTC	CASSDQGVRYEQYF
.	.	TRBV2	TRBJ2-3	TGTGCCAGCTCCCGGGCAGATACGCAGTATTTT	CASSRADTQYF
once	.	TRBV5-1	TRBJ1-1	TGCGCCAGCAGCGACCAGACAGTGGGTAATTCTGAAGCTTTCTTT	CASSDQTVGNSEAFF
.	.	TRBV7-7	TRBJ2-5	TGTGCTAGCAGCTTTGGCGGGGGCGGGCAAGAGACCCAGTACTTC	CASSFGGGGQETQYF
.	.	TRBV9	TRBJ2-7	TGTGCCAGCAGCGTAGAATCCGGGGAGTACGAGCAGTACTTC	CASSVESGEYEQYF
.	TRBD1	TRBV5-1	TRBJ1-1	TGCGCCAGCAGCTTGGGGACAGGGAACACTGAAGCTTTCTTT	CASSLGTGNTEAFF
.	.	TRBV19	TRBJ2-3	TGTGCCACAAATGCGGGCTTACGAAACACAGATACGCAGTATTTT	CATNAGLRNTDTQYF
.	.	TRBV4-2	TRBJ1-4	TGTGCCAGCAGCCAAGAAGCTGCAACTAATGAAAAACTGTTTTTT	CASSQEAATNEKLFF
once	.	TRBV7-8	TRBJ2-6	TGTGCCAGCAAGGGGGCTGGGGCCAACGTCCTGACTTTC	CASKGAGANVLTF
.	TRBD1	TRBV6-4	TRBJ2-7	TGTGCCAGCGGAGGACAGGGAGGTGAGCAGTACTTC	CASGGQGGEQYF